Listed below are T cell receptor beta chains from one sample, sequenced in a study of T cells in localized non-small cell lung cancer. The protocol was immunoSEQ multiplex PCR, while the TCRdb copy is restricted to in-frame clones and leaves out a portion. The profile shows over a thousand clones, roughly 24% of them singletons. The sequencing used lung tumor tissue, collected before any cancer treatment. These receptor sequences come from a male donor older than 55 with stage II lung adenocarcinoma. The CDR3 runs from the conserved cysteine through the conserved F or W. Fields, in order: J gene, V gene, CDR3 protein.

j_call: TRBJ1-1
v_call: TRBV29-1
cdr3_aa: CSAGQGARGDTEAFF

j_call: TRBJ2-2
v_call: TRBV19
cdr3_aa: CASIAGGLTGELFF

j_call: TRBJ2-1
v_call: TRBV6-8
cdr3_aa: CASKAGDNEQFF

j_call: TRBJ2-5
v_call: TRBV29-1
cdr3_aa: CSVRDREETQYF

j_call: TRBJ2-1
v_call: TRBV28
cdr3_aa: CASTAGGYNEQFF

j_call: TRBJ2-6
v_call: TRBV28
cdr3_aa: CASGGRGRTGANVLTF

j_call: TRBJ2-1
v_call: TRBV19
cdr3_aa: CASSPQLYDEQFF

j_call: TRBJ1-3
v_call: TRBV6-8
cdr3_aa: CASSLGAYSGNTIYF

j_call: TRBJ2-3
v_call: TRBV19
cdr3_aa: CASSGGTSGTPSTDTQYF

j_call: TRBJ1-4
v_call: TRBV28
cdr3_aa: CASSSGQARRREKLFF

j_call: TRBJ1-5
v_call: TRBV5-1
cdr3_aa: CASSLIRDRGPSNQPQHF

j_call: TRBJ2-5
v_call: TRBV11-3
cdr3_aa: CASSLRGGHLQETQYF

j_call: TRBJ1-2
v_call: TRBV11-3
cdr3_aa: CASSLRLTGGASGYTF

j_call: TRBJ1-5
v_call: TRBV15
cdr3_aa: CATSSSMRGGDQPQHF

j_call: TRBJ2-7
v_call: TRBV28
cdr3_aa: CASSFLAGGSYEQYF

j_call: TRBJ1-1
v_call: TRBV11-3
cdr3_aa: CASSLYHRGYTEAFF

j_call: TRBJ2-7
v_call: TRBV11-3
cdr3_aa: CASSSSGLGTRRIEQYF

j_call: TRBJ2-3
v_call: TRBV11-3
cdr3_aa: CASSRLAGGTDTQYF

j_call: TRBJ2-4
v_call: TRBV19
cdr3_aa: CASSMRIGTGGAKNIQYF

j_call: TRBJ2-1
v_call: TRBV29-1
cdr3_aa: CSAKLAGGDNEQFF

j_call: TRBJ1-3
v_call: TRBV28
cdr3_aa: CASSLMAGSGNTIYF

j_call: TRBJ1-1
v_call: TRBV19
cdr3_aa: CASSIERYTEAFF

j_call: TRBJ2-1
v_call: TRBV19
cdr3_aa: CASSKAGGHLYEQFF

j_call: TRBJ2-7
v_call: TRBV29-1
cdr3_aa: CSVAGTGRSYEQYF

j_call: TRBJ1-2
v_call: TRBV6-8
cdr3_aa: CATFITGTANYGYTF

j_call: TRBJ1-4
v_call: TRBV6-8
cdr3_aa: CASSASGTGKEKLFF

j_call: TRBJ2-1
v_call: TRBV25-1
cdr3_aa: CASSDPRVVVRDNEQFF

j_call: TRBJ1-4
v_call: TRBV6-8
cdr3_aa: CASSDSPPGGGREKLFF

j_call: TRBJ2-2
v_call: TRBV19
cdr3_aa: CASSIRGTSMAGELFF